These 20 T cell receptor beta chains were all obtained from the same sample, sequenced in a study of naive and memory T cell subsets. Specified treatment: skin biopsy from PPD injection site in Mantoux-positive individual. TCR cDNA received a 3' ligated oligonucleotide that carried a UMI. Four PCR rounds used nested alpha and beta constant region primers plus the SP2 primer. TCRdb redid the calling of the UMI-ligation and nested PCR reads with MiXCR, one entry per CDR3 protein. Of 30,000 to 35,000 distinct CDR3 sequences in the sample, about 6.2% were seen once. Sequencing was performed on skin, taken from a tuberculin skin test site. These receptors all stem from an adult in good health.

This clonotype was seen many times. The chain links TRBV20-1 to TRBJ2-3; possible D gene TRBD2, 5 bases. Germline values: CDR1 DFQATT, CDR2 SNEGSKA (reference sequence). This CDR3 region has 14 residues. The CDR3 DNA sequence: TGCAGCCTTACTGATAAGCGGAACACAGATACGCAGTATTTT. Translation: CSLTDKRNTDTQYF.

The sample holds a few counts of this clonotype. This CDR3 reads CASRGLAGGGRETQYF. The CDR3 DNA sequence: TGTGCCAGCAGGGGACTAGCGGGGGGGGGACGAGAGACCCAGTACTTC. V is TRBV6-5 and J is TRBJ2-5, with TRBD2 matching 16 bases. CDR3 length: 16 amino acids. The V and J ends lost 6 bases and 4 bases, in that order; junction bases with no gene match: 5. The V gene's germline CDR1 is MNHEY and CDR2 SVGAGI.

This clonotype was seen ten or more times. The CDR3 nucleotides read TGTGCCAGCAGCTGGGGACAGGGGTCCGGGGAGCTGTTTTTT. Amino acid sequence: CASSWGQGSGELFF. The chain has TRBV7-8 and TRBJ2-2, with 10 bases matching TRBD1. The CDR3 is made up of 14 amino acids. Trimming cost V 4 bases and J 6 bases; bases outside gene matches: 2. Germline V gene lookup returns CDR1 SGHVS and CDR2 FQNEAQ.

This clonotype was observed many times. This chain joins TRBV7-9 and TRBJ2-7, with a tentative D call TRBD2 (5 bases). The V end lost 5 bases, the J end lost 0 bases, and 14 bases lay between the germline ends. The CDR3 is made up of 15 amino acids. The germline gives CDR1 SEHNR, CDR2 FQNEAQ (reference sequence). CDR3 nucleotide sequence: TGTGCCAGCAGCGCCCCGACTGGGAGCTCCTACGAGCAGTACTTC. This translates into CASSAPTGSSYEQYF.

This clonotype was counted ten times or more. The chain carries TRBV4-1 and TRBJ2-7; TRBD1 aligns across 10 bases. The CDR3 contains 14 residues. Per germline, CDR1 MGHRA and CDR2 YSYEKL. The J segment lost 3 bases and the V segment lost 1 base, leaving 0 bases of the junction unmatched. The CDR3 region has the DNA TGCGCCAGCAGCCAAGGGGACAGGGGCTACGAGCAGTACTTC. Translating it yields CASSQGDRGYEQYF.

This clonotype came up many times. The CDR3 DNA reads TGTGCCAGCAGTGGCAGTTACGAGCAGTACTTC. Amino acids: CASSGSYEQYF. This chain uses TRBV2 with TRBJ2-7; no clear D. The V gene's germline CDR1 is SNHLY and CDR2 FYNNEI. The CDR3 is made up of 11 amino acids. Trimming took 4 bases from V and 4 from J, leaving 5 bases between them.

This clonotype was seen a few times. The J gene is TRBJ1-1, the V gene TRBV12-3 or TRBV12-4; 8 nucleotides match TRBD1. The CDR3 covers 13 residues. With V trimmed by 6 bases and J by 7 bases, 7 bases remained unmatched. CDR3 DNA sequence: TGTGCCAGCAGCCCCGGACAGGGCGGTGAAGCTTTCTTT. Amino acid sequence: CASSPGQGGEAFF.

This clonotype was seen more than once but under ten times. This chain links TRBV16 with TRBJ1-4; D not certain. Germline V gene data show CDR1 as KGHSY and CDR2 as FQNENV. The CDR3 runs to 15 residues. V dropped 0 bases and J dropped 3 bases, with 8 bases sitting between them. The CDR3 nucleotides read TGTGCCAGCAGCCAATCGGCAGGATCTAATGAAAAACTGTTTTTT. Translation gives CASSQSAGSNEKLFF.

This clonotype was counted at least ten times. The chain carries TRBV7-8 and TRBJ2-7; 11 bases align to TRBD1. This CDR3 spans 14 amino acids. J gave up 5 bases and V 8 bases, and 8 bases lay outside the gene matches. In germline, CDR1 is SGHVS, CDR2 FQNEAQ. The CDR3, as DNA: TGTGCCAGCCGCCGCGGACAGGGGGCCCACGAGCAGTACTTC. Protein sequence: CASRRGQGAHEQYF. Full variable domain (outside the CDR3, taken from reference TRBV7-8 and TRBJ2-7): GAGVSQSPRYKVAKRGQDVALRCDPISGHVSLFWYQQALGQGPEFLTYFQNEAQLDKSGLPSDRFFAERPEGSVSTLKIQRTQQEDSAVYLCASRRGQGAHEQYFGPGTRLTVT.

The table lists this clonotype with a few counts. The chain links TRBV5-1 to TRBJ1-1; D ambiguous. Looked up from germline, CDR1 is SGHRS and CDR2 is YFSETQ. V lost 1 base, J lost 5 bases, and 15 bases lay in between. This CDR3 spans 15 amino acids. The CDR3 bases are TGCGCCAGCAGCTTGCGAGTGGGCCCTCAGACTGAAGCTTTCTTT. It codes for CASSLRVGPQTEAFF.

This clonotype has a count of ten or more. The V and J genes are TRBV20-1 and TRBJ1-1, with D maybe TRBD1 (5 bases). This CDR3 contains 13 residues. The V end lost 4 bases, the J end lost 3 bases, and 12 bases lay between the germline ends. CDR1 is DFQATT, CDR2 SNEGSKA, per germline (reference sequence). The CDR3 DNA follows: TGCAGTGCTATGGAGTCGGGGGACACTGAAGCTTTCTTT. Protein: CSAMESGDTEAFF.

This clonotype occurred many times. This chain connects TRBV12-3 or TRBV12-4 to TRBJ2-2; 8 nucleotides align to TRBD2. This CDR3 has 14 residues. V shed 5 bases, J shed 4 bases, and the junction held 3 bases outside the gene matches. The CDR3 coding sequence is TGTGCCAGCAGTCGGGGGGGTGGCACCGGGGAGCTGTTTTTT. Amino acids: CASSRGGGTGELFF.

This clonotype turned up a few times. CDR3 DNA sequence: TGTGCCAGCAGCAGAAGGGGGGGAGACACTGAAGCTTTCTTT. Amino acids: CASSRRGGDTEAFF. V usage is TRBV5-4 and J usage is TRBJ1-1; D is possibly TRBD1 (6 bases). V was trimmed by 4 bases and J by 3 bases, leaving 13 bases between them. This CDR3 spans 14 amino acids. The germline gives CDR1 SGHNT, CDR2 YYREEE (reference sequence).

This clonotype was seen only a few times. V usage is TRBV28 and J usage is TRBJ1-6; D gene unclear. The V and J ends lost 6 bases and 5 bases respectively, with 14 bases between them. The germline V gene encodes CDR1 MDHEN and CDR2 SYDVKM. The CDR3 length is 15 residues. DNA for the CDR3: TGTGCCAGCAGCCCAACGGACTTGAATAATTCACCCCTCCACTTT. Its translation: CASSPTDLNNSPLHF.

Ten or more counts support this clonotype. The chain recombines TRBV12-3 or TRBV12-4 with TRBJ2-7; D is perhaps TRBD1 or TRBD2 (6 bases each). Trimming removed 3 bases at V and 5 bases at J, with 20 bases between. This CDR3 contains 16 residues. CDR3 residues: CASSFGPSLGGHEQYF. The CDR3 bases are TGTGCCAGCAGTTTTGGCCCTTCCCTCGGGGGCCACGAGCAGTACTTC.

By sample fraction, this clonotype is medium-sized. CDR3 nucleotide sequence: TGCAGTGCTATGAAGACTGACATTCAGTACTTC. It is translated as CSAMKTDIQYF. The chain employs TRBV20-1 and TRBJ2-4; D gene unclear. This CDR3 contains 11 residues. CDR1 and CDR2 from the germline V gene are DFQATT and SNEGSKA (reference sequence). Trimming shortened V by 4 bases and J by 8 bases, and 9 bases separated the two germline ends.

Turning to this clonotype: A much larger clone sits a single nucleotide away, making a read error possible. The CDR3 loop is CASSLSTGGYGYTF. In DNA form, the CDR3 reads TGTGCCAGCAGCTTGTCGACAGGGGGCTATGGCTACACCTTC. The rearrangement uses TRBV5-6 and TRBJ1-2, with 9 bases fitting TRBD1. This CDR3 contains 14 residues. Germline V gene data show CDR1 as SGHDT and CDR2 as YYEEEE. V was clipped by 1 base and J by 4 bases; unmatched bases: 2.

With respect to this clonotype: It may be a read error: a sequence one base away is much more abundant. This chain links TRBV2 with TRBJ2-2; TRBD2 agrees at 7 bases. Germline-derived CDR1 and CDR2 are SNHLY and FYNNEI. This CDR3 region has 13 residues. The DNA for the CDR3 is TGTGCCAGCACCGGGACTACGTCGGGGGAGCTGGTTTTT. Its translation is CASTGTTSGELVF.

At least ten counts were recorded for this clonotype. The chain combines TRBV5-1 with TRBJ2-2, with TRBD1 matching over 9 bases. The CDR3 spans 17 residues. Germline CDR1 and CDR2: SGHRS and YFSETQ. V lost 6 bases and J lost 0; bases outside the gene matches: 9. The CDR3, as DNA: TGCGCCAGCACACGGACAGGGGCGATCACGAACACCGGGGAGCTGTTTTTT. It specifies CASTRTGAITNTGELFF.

In this sample, this clonotype turned up many times. The chain joins TRBV15 to TRBJ2-3; maybe TRBD1 (6 bases). This CDR3 has 16 amino acids. Trimming pared 0 bases from V and 8 bases from J, leaving 18 bases between. The V gene's germline CDR1 is LNHNV and CDR2 YYDKDF (reference sequence). CDR3 in DNA: TGTGCCACCAGCAGAGATTGGACGACAGGCCGGTCTACGCAGTATTTT. Its protein is CATSRDWTTGRSTQYF.